These 15 T cell receptor beta chains were all obtained from the same sample, sequenced in a study of blood T cell repertoires in COVID-19. The table came from immunoSEQ multiplex PCR; TCRdb's copy has only in-frame clones and leaves some out. The sample holds approximately 250,000 clones, under 95% seen once. The sequenced sample consisted of PBMCs or T cells enriched from blood (not recorded which). These receptors were obtained from a man in his forties who had been exposed to COVID-19.

The rearrangement links TRBV11-2 to TRBJ2-7; 9 bases align to TRBD1. V lost 5 bases and J lost 3; bases outside the gene matches: 5. The CDR3 totals 14 residues. Germline loops: CDR1 SGHAT, CDR2 FQNNGV. CDR3 sequence (DNA): TGTGCCAGCAGCATAACAGGGGGCGACTACGAGCAGTACTTC. Protein sequence: CASSITGGDYEQYF. The variable domain in full, completed from reference TRBV11-2 and TRBJ2-7, reads EAGVAQSPRYKIIEKRQSVAFWCNPISGHATLYWYQQILGQGPKLLIQFQNNGVVDDSQLPKDRFSAERLKGVDSTLKIQPAKLEDSAVYLCASSITGGDYEQYFGPGTRLTVT.

The chain links TRBV12-5 to TRBJ1-5; TRBD1 matches 8 bases. Per germline, CDR1 LGHNT and CDR2 FRNRAP. CDR3 length: 21 amino acids. V shed 2 bases, J shed 0 bases, and the junction held 18 bases outside the gene matches. CDR3 amino acids: CASGLFGYRGSQVYSNQPQHF. The CDR3 region has the DNA TGTGCTAGTGGTTTGTTCGGTTACAGGGGGAGCCAAGTATATAGCAATCAGCCCCAGCATTTT.

The chain has TRBV2 and TRBJ2-1, with 8 bases fitting TRBD1. Germline loops: CDR1 SNHLY, CDR2 FYNNEI. J lost 4 bases, V lost 6 bases, and 8 bases had no gene match. This CDR3 has 15 residues. In nucleotides, the CDR3 is TGTGCCAGCAGATACGGACAGGGCGGGTACAATGAGCAGTTCTTC. Its translation: CASRYGQGGYNEQFF.

The V gene is TRBV5-4, the J gene TRBJ2-5; TRBD1 matches at 7 bases. The CDR3 is 16 residues long. V lost 5 bases to trimming and J lost 0 bases; unmatched junction nucleotides: 10. CDR1 is SGHNT, CDR2 YYREEE, per germline (reference sequence). Here the CDR3 reads CASRRGQRAYQETQYF. The CDR3 DNA reads as TGTGCCAGCAGACGGGGACAGCGCGCGTACCAAGAGACCCAGTACTTC.

The chain uses TRBV4-3 and TRBJ2-1; TRBD2 agrees at 7 bases. V lost 2 bases to trimming and J lost 0 bases; unmatched junction nucleotides: 10. This CDR3 is 18 amino acids long. Germline CDR1 LGHNA, CDR2 YSLEER. CDR3 sequence (DNA): TGCGCCAGCAGCCAAAAAGCCGTGGGCGGGAGCTCCTACAATGAGCAGTTCTTC. Amino acid sequence: CASSQKAVGGSSYNEQFF.

In this sample, this clone turned up once. This sequence joins TRBV7-3 and TRBJ2-5, with no clear D. Germline V gives CDR1 SGHTA, CDR2 FQGTGA. There are 12 residues in the CDR3. Trimming shortened V by 5 bases and J by 5 bases, and 9 bases separated the two germline ends. The DNA for the CDR3 is TGTGCCAGCAGCAACTCGCGGGAGACCCAGTACTTC. It specifies CASSNSRETQYF.

The chain is built from TRBV11-2 and TRBJ2-3, with a possible D match to TRBD1 (6 bases). Trimming cost V 5 bases and J 1 base, with 13 bases left between them. CDR3 length: 15 residues. Germline V gene sequence: CDR1 SGHAT, CDR2 FQNNGV. The CDR3 loop is CASSPWGRGTDTQYF. DNA for the CDR3: TGTGCCAGCAGCCCATGGGGGCGCGGCACAGATACGCAGTATTTT.

V and J are TRBV30 and TRBJ2-1; 11 bases align to TRBD2. CDR1 and CDR2 (germline): GTSNPN, SVGIG (reference sequence). V shed 3 bases, J shed 4 bases, and the junction held 5 bases outside the gene matches. The CDR3 extends over 15 amino acids. CDR3 nucleotides: TGTGCCTGGAGCCGCGGGACTAGCGGTTACAATGAGCAGTTCTTC. Protein sequence: CAWSRGTSGYNEQFF.

The V gene is TRBV19, the J gene TRBJ2-7, with D possibly being TRBD2 (6 bases). CDR1 is LNHDA and CDR2 is SQIVND in the germline V gene (reference sequence). V was cut by 3 bases and J by 2 bases, with 14 bases left in between. This CDR3 comprises 15 residues. This CDR3 is CASSIWQEGTYEQYF. The DNA for the CDR3 is TGTGCCAGTAGTATTTGGCAGGAGGGAACCTACGAGCAGTACTTC.

The gene calls are TRBV7-3 and TRBJ2-7, with D perhaps matching TRBD2 (6 bases). The CDR3 length is 13 residues. Germline-derived CDR1 and CDR2 are SGHTA and FQGTGA. V lost 5 bases, J lost 6 bases, and 14 bases lay in between. The CDR3 here is CASSTAGGTEQYF. Here the CDR3 DNA reads TGTGCCAGCAGCACCGCTGGCGGGACCGAGCAGTACTTC.

The rearrangement joins TRBV2 to TRBJ2-3; D is unresolved. Between the trimmed V and J ends, which lost 4 bases and 2 bases, there was a span of 10 bases. This CDR3 is built from 14 residues. The germline V gene encodes CDR1 SNHLY and CDR2 FYNNEI. CDR3 DNA: TGTGCCAGCAGTGGTAGGAGAATCACAGATACGCAGTATTTT. Its translation: CASSGRRITDTQYF.

The count of this clone is one. J is TRBJ1-1 and V is TRBV7-6, with D unclear. The CDR3 covers 13 residues. The germline V gene encodes CDR1 SGHVS and CDR2 FNYEAQ. Trimming removed 4 bases at V and 2 bases at J, with 8 bases between. The CDR3 coding sequence is TGTGCCAGCAGCTCGGGGATTAACACTGAAGCTTTCTTT. Translated, it gives CASSSGINTEAFF. The full variable domain, its missing parts supplied by reference TRBV7-6 and TRBJ1-1, is GAGVSQSPRYKVTKRGQDVALRCDPISGHVSLYWYRQALGQGPEFLTYFNYEAQQDKSGLPNDRFSAERPEGSISTLTIQRTEQRDSAMYRCASSSGINTEAFFGQGTRLTVV.

This chain joins TRBV12-5 and TRBJ1-1, with a tentative D call TRBD1 (6 bases). This CDR3 is 13 amino acids long. Per the germline V gene, CDR1 is LGHNT and CDR2 is FRNRAP. The CDR3 coding sequence is TGTGCCAGAAGGGACAATATGAACACTGAAGCTTTCTTT. Protein sequence: CARRDNMNTEAFF.

This clone has only one observation. V usage is TRBV6-5 and J usage is TRBJ2-1, with D possibly being TRBD2 (5 bases). Trimming left V 7 bases short and J 1 base short, with 14 bases between. This CDR3 spans 15 amino acids. Germline V gene sequence: CDR1 MNHEY, CDR2 SVGAGI. CDR3 coding DNA: TGTGCCAGCACCGAGGGAATTAGTTCCTACAATGAGCAGTTCTTC. Translated, it gives CASTEGISSYNEQFF.

The chain employs TRBV7-6 and TRBJ2-2; D ambiguous. The CDR3 sequence is 12 residues long. The V gene's germline CDR1 is SGHVS and CDR2 FNYEAQ. V lost 2 bases and J lost 6, with 4 bases in between. In DNA form, the CDR3 reads TGTGCCAGCAGCTTACCGGCCGGGGAGCTGTTTTTT. Its protein product is CASSLPAGELFF.